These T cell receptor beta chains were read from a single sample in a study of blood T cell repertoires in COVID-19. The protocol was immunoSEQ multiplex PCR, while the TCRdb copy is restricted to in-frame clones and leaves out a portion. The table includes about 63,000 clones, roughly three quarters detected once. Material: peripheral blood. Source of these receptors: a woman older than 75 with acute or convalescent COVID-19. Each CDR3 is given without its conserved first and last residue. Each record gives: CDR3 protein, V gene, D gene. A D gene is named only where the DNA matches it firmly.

AISESVTGKAEQY TRBV10-3 TRBD1
ASSLRGSAKNTEAF TRBV28 -
ASSPIQDNEQF TRBV18 -
ASSLGGSGGTQY TRBV5-4 TRBD2
ASSQDMAGANNSPLH TRBV4-1 -
ASSYGRDRGDEQY TRBV6-6 TRBD1
ASSAGLAGDSYEQY TRBV7-6 TRBD2
ASSPSGQYYNEQF TRBV18 TRBD1
ASSLVVGERWNEQF TRBV13 -
ASSLAGTREVQY TRBV5-4 TRBD2
ASSAGGRILSYNEQF TRBV2 TRBD2
ASSFRGDTQY TRBV7-2 -
ATSNTGFTEAF TRBV15 -
ASSGLGGVGNQPQH TRBV28 -
ASSLRGQGIYEQY TRBV11-3 TRBD1
ASSLGFGVSYEQY TRBV13 -
AIRMASGAYEQY TRBV10-3 TRBD2
ASSMGGAASGNTIY TRBV19 -
ASSQGDRFSGANVLT TRBV3-1/TRBV3-2 -
ASSFIGGRARDEQF TRBV5-4 TRBD2
ASSSGTGGQPQH TRBV5-1 TRBD1
ASSQLAPDRGLGGELF TRBV2 TRBD1
ASSEGRNNSPLH TRBV2 -
ASSVDGRATEAF TRBV9 -
ASRSTGDSGNTIY TRBV5-6 -
ASPAGRSNQPQH TRBV4-2 -
ASSLGGGDYGYT TRBV5-8 TRBD1
ASSIGLAGGTGELF TRBV19 TRBD2
ASSVATGGGGTDTQY TRBV9 TRBD2
ASLRTGGSAEAF TRBV18 TRBD1
ASSQEEGALYGYT TRBV4-3 TRBD1
ASSIAGASYEQY TRBV19 -
ASSPGTGEQPQH TRBV5-1 TRBD1
ASSPPGLASYEQY TRBV3-1/TRBV3-2 TRBD2
AWSNGDNVYNEQF TRBV30 -
ASSPPTTDQETQY TRBV3-1/TRBV3-2 -
ASSLQGFAYEQY TRBV5-1 -
AISEETRDRVGTDTQY TRBV10-3 TRBD1
ASSVASGYYNEQF TRBV9 TRBD2
ASSEPLGSGGSYEQY TRBV6-1 -
ASTGQGSYQPQH TRBV6-5 TRBD1
ASSLEGTGRNYEQY TRBV7-8 TRBD1
ASSPSGTRSYEQY TRBV7-2 TRBD2
ASSQGLGEGETQY TRBV14 TRBD2
ASSQRDREETQY TRBV14 TRBD1